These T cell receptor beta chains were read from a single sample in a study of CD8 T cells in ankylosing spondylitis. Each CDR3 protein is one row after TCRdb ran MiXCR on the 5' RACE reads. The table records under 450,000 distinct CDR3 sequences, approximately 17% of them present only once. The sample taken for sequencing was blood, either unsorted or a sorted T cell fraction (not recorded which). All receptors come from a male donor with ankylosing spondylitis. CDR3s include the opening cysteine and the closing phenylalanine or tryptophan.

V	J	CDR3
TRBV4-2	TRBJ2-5	CASSQQGETQYF
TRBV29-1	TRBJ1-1	CSAERGTNTEAFF
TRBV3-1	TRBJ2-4	CASSQIPESGKNIQYF
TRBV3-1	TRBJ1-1	CASRRKAEAFF
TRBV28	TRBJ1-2	CATSGSYGYTF
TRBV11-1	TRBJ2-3	CASSLRVALAGATDTQYF
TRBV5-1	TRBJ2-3	CASSLEIGTDTQYF
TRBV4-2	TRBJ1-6	CASSQDSDSPLHF
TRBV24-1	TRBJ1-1	CATRGAENTEAFF
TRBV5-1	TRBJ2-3	CASSSAGQVQDTQYF
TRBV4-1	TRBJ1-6	CASSQVVFQGLNSPLHF
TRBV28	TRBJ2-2	CASSSLAGGPVGLFF
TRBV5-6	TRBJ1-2	CASSPKLTGFDGYTF
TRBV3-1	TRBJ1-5	CASSHRGLQPQHF
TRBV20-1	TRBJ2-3	CSASYRTSVSTDTQYF
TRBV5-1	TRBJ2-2	CASSLAWQGAGGELFF
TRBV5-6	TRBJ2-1	CASSLTGTSGYNEQFF
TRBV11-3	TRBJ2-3	CASSSSLGGPTTDTQYF
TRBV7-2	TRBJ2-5	CASTSGGEETQYF
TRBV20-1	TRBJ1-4	CSAWDGGEDEKLFF
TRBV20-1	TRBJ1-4	CSARGTIQMATELFF
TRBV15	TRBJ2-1	CATSRGTSGAYNEQFF
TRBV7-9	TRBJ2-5	CASSFPGQGWETQYF
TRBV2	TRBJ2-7	CASSLGYNSYEQYF
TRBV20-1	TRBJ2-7	CSAQGGLAGSEQYF
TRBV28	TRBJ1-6	CASSLGRGVRSPLHF
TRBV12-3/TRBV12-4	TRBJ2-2	CASSDTGNTGELFF
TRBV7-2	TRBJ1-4	CASSQDRGGEKLFF
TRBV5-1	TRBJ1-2	CASSAQGGYTF
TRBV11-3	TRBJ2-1	CASSLRGGREVEQFF
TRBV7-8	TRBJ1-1	CASSLRWGNEAFF
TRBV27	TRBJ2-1	CASTLAYPNEQFF
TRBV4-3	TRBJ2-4	CASSHDRGAAKNIQYF
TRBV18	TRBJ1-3	CASSLRQEASGNTIYF
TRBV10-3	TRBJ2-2	CAISEPHSNTGELFF
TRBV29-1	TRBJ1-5	CSASGTGNSNQPQHF
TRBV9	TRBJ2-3	CASSGRVADTQYF
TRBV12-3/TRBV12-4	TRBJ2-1	CASSPKRDGEQFF
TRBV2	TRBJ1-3	CASSSGTAITGTIYF
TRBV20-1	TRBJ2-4	CSATHKNIQYF
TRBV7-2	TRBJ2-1	CASRQGPSAEWGNEQFF
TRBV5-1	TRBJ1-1	CASSQGQVNTEAFF
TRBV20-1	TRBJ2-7	CSASLIFLAGRNYEQYF
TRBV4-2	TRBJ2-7	CASSLRDSYAGQYEQYF
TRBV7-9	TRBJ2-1	CASSPTPSGRGYEQFF
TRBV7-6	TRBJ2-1	CASSLVRGGAFGEQFF
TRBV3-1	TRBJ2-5	CASSPPRQPQKETQYF
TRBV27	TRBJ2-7	CASVPVFAEQYF
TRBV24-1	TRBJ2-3	CATSDSQGAHQDTQYF
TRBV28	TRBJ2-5	CASRGQGSVQETQYF
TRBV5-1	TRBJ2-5	CASSLQGSRSTQYF
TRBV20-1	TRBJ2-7	CSARILQGAYEQYF
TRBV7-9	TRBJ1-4	CASSLTGGTTTNEKLFF
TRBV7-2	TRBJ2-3	CASSFQGTSTDTQYF
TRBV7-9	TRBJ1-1	CASSPRGSVNTEAFF